Below are 25 T cell receptor beta chains sequenced from a single sample in a study of blood T cell repertoires in COVID-19. The data were produced by immunoSEQ multiplex PCR, yet TCRdb's version contains in-frame clones alone and is incomplete. In the table there are 68,000 or so clones, roughly nine tenths of which are singletons. The sample consisted of peripheral blood. The receptor set was obtained from a man between 50 and 59 years old with active COVID-19.

This rearrangement joins TRBV1 to TRBJ1-1; the table's D call, TRBD1, was not checked against the DNA. TRBV1 is a pseudogene segment. The CDR3 sequence is 15 residues long. This CDR3 is CTSSRRTAPNTEAFF. CDR3 in DNA: TGCACCAGCAGCCGGAGGACAGCACCGAACACTGAAGCTTTCTTT.

The rearrangement links TRBV4-1 to TRBJ1-1; D might be TRBD1 (5 bases). Germline CDR1 MGHRA, CDR2 YSYEKL. There are 18 residues in the CDR3. V was clipped by 0 bases and J by 0 bases, with 17 bases between them. The CDR3 region is CASSQDEGWGDLNTEAFF. The CDR3, as DNA: TGCGCCAGCAGCCAAGATGAAGGGTGGGGGGACCTGAACACTGAAGCTTTCTTT.

The chain uses TRBV3-1 (or the pseudogene TRBV3-2) and TRBJ2-2; unclear D gene. CDR3 length: 16 residues. CDR1 and CDR2 (germline): LGHDT, YNNKEL (reference sequence). V was clipped by 1 base and J by 1 base, with 10 bases between them. CDR3 sequence (DNA): TGTGCCAGCAGCCAAGGATCAGAATGGAACACCGGGGAGCTGTTTTTT. Translating it yields CASSQGSEWNTGELFF.

V gene TRBV6-4 combines with J gene TRBJ2-7, with 12 positions matching TRBD1. This CDR3 comprises 16 residues. V lost 7 bases, J lost 2 bases, and 9 bases stayed unmatched. Germline loops: CDR1 MRHNA, CDR2 SNTAGT. CDR3 in amino acids: CASISGTGGRTYEQYF. The DNA for the CDR3 is TGTGCCAGCATCTCCGGGACAGGGGGCCGAACCTACGAGCAGTACTTC.

The rearrangement links TRBV4-2 to TRBJ1-1; 7 bases line up with TRBD1. The CDR3 is 13 amino acids. Trimming cost V 4 bases and J 6 bases; bases outside gene matches: 5. CDR1 and CDR2 from the germline V gene are LGHNA and YNFKEQ. The CDR3 DNA reads TGTGCCAGCAGCCCTCAGGGGGGTTCTGAAGCTTTCTTT. It specifies CASSPQGGSEAFF.

A single count supports this clone. J is TRBJ1-4 and V is TRBV12-3 or TRBV12-4; D gene unclear. This CDR3 comprises 13 residues. V was shortened by 1 base and J by 12 bases, with 12 bases between the two germline ends. CDR3 DNA: TGTGCCAGCAGTTTAGAGGGAATGCGGGAACTGTTTTTT. It is translated as CASSLEGMRELFF.

The chain employs TRBV27 and TRBJ1-6; TRBD1 is a possible D gene (5 bases). Germline loops: CDR1 MNHEY, CDR2 SMNVEV (reference sequence). This CDR3 region has 14 residues. V dropped 5 bases and J dropped 4 bases, with 9 bases sitting between them. The CDR3 DNA is TGTGCCAGCAGTCAAGACAGTTATAATTCACCCCTCCACTTT. Translation gives CASSQDSYNSPLHF.

This rearrangement joins TRBV5-8 to TRBJ1-5; D unresolved. V lost 4 bases to trimming and J lost 1 base, with 21 bases between them. Germline CDR1 is SGHTS and CDR2 is YDEGEE. The CDR3 has 18 amino acids. The CDR3 protein is CASSHPDIPSGSNQPQHF. DNA of the CDR3: TGTGCCAGCAGCCATCCAGACATTCCCTCGGGGAGCAATCAGCCCCAGCATTTT.

The chain carries TRBV7-7 and TRBJ1-2; unclear D gene. Trimming left V 8 bases short and J 4 bases short, with 11 bases between. The CDR3 sequence is 12 residues long. Germline V lookup: CDR1 SSHAT, CDR2 FNYEAQ (reference sequence). This CDR3 reads CASALRGYGYTF. The CDR3 DNA reads as TGTGCCAGCGCGTTAAGAGGCTATGGCTACACCTTC.

The chain has TRBV7-9 and TRBJ2-7, with 7 bases lining up with TRBD1. The CDR3 has 15 amino acids. V was pared by 5 bases and J by 3 bases, with 10 bases of the junction left unmatched. In germline, CDR1 is SEHNR, CDR2 FQNEAQ (reference sequence). CDR3 amino acids: CASSPLGTASYEQYF. CDR3 coding DNA: TGTGCCAGCAGCCCCCTCGGGACAGCGAGCTACGAGCAGTACTTC.

This rearrangement joins TRBV3-1 (or the pseudogene TRBV3-2) to TRBJ2-2, with TRBD2 as a possible D gene (6 bases). Germline CDR1 is LGHDT and CDR2 is YNNKEL (reference sequence). V lost 4 bases and J lost 6, with 15 bases in between. The CDR3 runs 15 residues. This CDR3 reads CASSRPTSGPGELFF. In nucleotides, the CDR3 is TGTGCCAGCAGCCGTCCGACGAGCGGGCCCGGGGAGCTGTTTTTT.

J is TRBJ2-3 and V is TRBV3-1 (or the pseudogene TRBV3-2), with D possibly being TRBD1 (8 bases). V gave up 4 bases and J gave up 4 bases, with 18 bases separating them. Germline assignment: CDR1 LGHDT and CDR2 YNNKEL (reference sequence). The CDR3 is 16 amino acids. The CDR3 DNA follows: TGTGCCAGCAGCCTCCAGGGGGCGGGGGACGCAGATACGCAGTATTTT. Its translation is CASSLQGAGDADTQYF.

The chain uses TRBV5-6 and TRBJ2-1, with a weak D call TRBD1 (6 bases). The CDR3 runs to 16 residues. V gave up 4 bases and J gave up 1 base, with 15 bases separating them. From germline, CDR1 is SGHDT and CDR2 YYEEEE. CDR3 in DNA: TGTGCCAGCAGCCGGCTGGCCGACAGGTCCTACAATGAGCAGTTCTTC. This encodes CASSRLADRSYNEQFF.

The chain recombines TRBV27 with TRBJ1-6; maybe TRBD1 (6 bases). V gave up 5 bases and J gave up 6 bases, with 11 bases separating them. This CDR3 contains 14 residues. Germline V gene data show CDR1 as MNHEY and CDR2 as SMNVEV (reference sequence). The CDR3 nucleotides are TGTGCCAGCAGTCAACAGGGTATTAATTCACCCCTCCACTTT. Residues: CASSQQGINSPLHF.

A few counts support this clone. This chain joins TRBV3-1 (or the pseudogene TRBV3-2) and TRBJ1-5; D gene uncertain. Deletions cut 1 base from V and 4 bases from J, with 5 bases between. There are 13 residues in the CDR3. Germline lookup yields CDR1 LGHDT and CDR2 YNNKEL (reference sequence). CDR3 DNA sequence: TGTGCCAGCAGCCAAGCGCTAAATCAGCCCCAGCATTTT. It codes for CASSQALNQPQHF.

V and J are TRBV5-1 and TRBJ1-3; D ambiguous. The length of the CDR3 is 12 residues. Trimming cost V 6 bases and J 1 base, with 5 bases left between them. CDR1 is SGHRS and CDR2 is YFSETQ in the germline V gene. The CDR3 DNA reads TGCGCCAGCATCGGTTCTGGAAACACCATATATTTT. It yields the protein CASIGSGNTIYF.

This chain links TRBV18 with TRBJ2-3; TRBD1 agrees at 7 bases. The CDR3 loop spans 15 amino acids. The trim removed 0 bases at V and 3 bases at J, leaving 3 bases unmatched. In germline, CDR1 is KGHSH, CDR2 LQKENI. The CDR3: CASSPPSRGTDTQYF. CDR3 in DNA: TGTGCCAGCTCACCACCCAGCAGGGGGACAGATACGCAGTATTTT.

The V and J genes are TRBV10-3 and TRBJ1-5, with D possibly matching TRBD1 (5 bases). In germline, CDR1 is ENHRY, CDR2 SYGVKD. The CDR3 runs 13 residues. Trimming took 10 bases from V and 6 from J, leaving 16 bases between them. CDR3 sequence: CATGGGVRQPQHF. The CDR3, as DNA: TGTGCCACCGGTGGGGGGGTTCGTCAGCCCCAGCATTTT.

This chain connects TRBV7-7 to TRBJ1-3; a possible D gene is TRBD1 (5 bases). CDR3 size: 16 residues. Germline V CDR1 and CDR2: SSHAT, FNYEAQ (reference sequence). V shed 5 bases and J shed 1 base, with 15 bases lying between them. The CDR3 DNA reads as TGTGCCAGCAGCCTGGGGGAGGCCGAATCTGGAAACACCATATATTTT. It encodes CASSLGEAESGNTIYF. The variable domain in full, with the rest retrieved from reference TRBV7-7 and TRBJ1-3, is GAGVSQSPRYKVTKRGQDVTLRCDPISSHATLYWYQQALGQGPEFLTYFNYEAQPDKSGLPSDRFSAERPEGSISTLTIQRTEQRDSAMYRCASSLGEAESGNTIYFGEGSWLTVV.

This chain uses TRBV7-9 with TRBJ1-5; possible D gene TRBD1, 5 bases. Trimming removed 1 base from V and 6 bases from J, with 10 bases in between. Germline V lookup: CDR1 SEHNR, CDR2 FQNEAQ (reference sequence). The CDR3 spans 14 residues. The CDR3 reads CASSLEGRGQPQHF. DNA for the CDR3: TGTGCCAGCAGCTTAGAAGGTAGGGGTCAGCCCCAGCATTTT.

This chain links TRBV2 with TRBJ2-5; TRBD1 aligns across 10 bases. From germline, CDR1 is SNHLY and CDR2 FYNNEI. This CDR3 has 16 amino acids. Germline trimming cut 1 base from V and 5 bases from J; bases unmatched to any gene: 7. Here the CDR3 DNA reads TGTGCCAGCAGTGAAGAGGGGACAGGGGCAAGCGAGACCCAGTACTTC. It encodes CASSEEGTGASETQYF. Filled out from reference TRBV2 and TRBJ2-5, the complete variable domain reads EPEVTQTPSHQVTQMGQEVILRCVPISNHLYFYWYRQILGQKVEFLVSFYNNEISEKSEIFDDQFSVERPDGSNFTLKIRSTKLEDSAMYFCASSEEGTGASETQYFGPGTRLLVL.

The chain's CDR3 is CSASEAEQPQHF. In DNA, the CDR3 is TGCAGTGCTAGTGAGGCCGAACAGCCCCAGCATTTT. V and J are TRBV20-1 and TRBJ1-5; D remains unclear. Looked up from germline, CDR1 is DFQATT and CDR2 is SNEGSKA (reference sequence). V lost 3 bases, J lost 7 bases, and 10 bases lay in between. The CDR3 totals 12 residues.

This clone is a singleton in its sample. The V gene is TRBV14, the J gene TRBJ1-1; D ambiguous. CDR1 and CDR2 (germline): SGHDN, FVKESK. Between the trimmed V and J ends, which lost 1 base and 6 bases, there was a span of 15 bases. The CDR3 is 15 residues long. The CDR3 sequence: CASSQVGSLSAEAFF. The CDR3 DNA reads TGTGCCAGCAGCCAAGTCGGGAGTCTAAGCGCTGAAGCTTTCTTT.

The genes are TRBV19 and TRBJ1-1; D is ambiguous. The CDR3 is 16 residues long. The germline V gene has CDR1 LNHDA and CDR2 SQIVND (reference sequence). The V gene lost 0 bases and the J gene lost 3 bases, with 14 bases spanning the gap. CDR3 loop: CASSIDFGVYHTEAFF. The DNA of the CDR3 is TGTGCCAGTAGTATAGATTTTGGAGTATATCACACTGAAGCTTTCTTT.

V is TRBV27 and J is TRBJ1-3; a weak D match, TRBD1 (5 bases). Trimming removed 7 bases from V and 2 bases from J, with 18 bases in between. The CDR3 is 16 amino acids. CDR1 is MNHEY, CDR2 SMNVEV, per germline (reference sequence). The CDR3 here is CASTAHPGGAGNTIYF. The CDR3 DNA reads as TGTGCCAGCACCGCACATCCCGGGGGGGCTGGAAACACCATATATTTT.